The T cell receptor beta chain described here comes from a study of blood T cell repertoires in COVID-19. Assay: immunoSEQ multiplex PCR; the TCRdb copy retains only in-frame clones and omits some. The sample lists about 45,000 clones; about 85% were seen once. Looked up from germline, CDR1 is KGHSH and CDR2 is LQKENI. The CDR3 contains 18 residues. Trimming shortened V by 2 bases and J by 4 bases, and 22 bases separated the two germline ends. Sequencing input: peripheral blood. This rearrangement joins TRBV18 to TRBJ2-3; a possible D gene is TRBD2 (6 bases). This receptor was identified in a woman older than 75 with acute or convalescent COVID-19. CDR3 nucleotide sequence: TGTGCCAGCTCACCAAGTCGGCGCGGGATTCAGGGATCAGATACGCAGTATTTT. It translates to CASSPSRRGIQGSDTQYF.